This note documents a single T cell receptor beta chain sequence. The antigen is unknown. The entry originates in a study of response to subunit inactivated influenza vaccine. The CDR3 runs 17 residues. Germline V gene sequence: CDR1 MNHEY, CDR2 SVGEGT. With 2 bases clipped from V and 8 bases from J, the junction kept 14 bases outside the gene matches. Study-level findings and limits: The authors suggested that few new T cells are recruited per seasonal influenza vaccination.

MiXCR, applied by TCRdb to the RT-PCR reads, yields one record per CDR3 protein. Found here are around 580,000 distinct CDR3 sequences, around 13% of them singletons; the top ten hold approximately 12%. The sample in question was PBMCs from blood, obtained about 11 days after vaccination. The chain is built from TRBV6-2 or TRBV6-3 and TRBJ2-1; 8 bases match TRBD2. The origin of this receptor is a man between 45 and 60 years old who received an inactivated influenza vaccine. The CDR3 here is CASSYPILAEPRDEQFF. For the CDR3, the DNA is TGTGCCAGCAGTTACCCTATACTAGCGGAGCCTCGTGATGAGCAGTTCTTC.